This T cell receptor (beta chain) was found in a study of response to subunit inactivated influenza vaccine. V gave up 5 bases and J gave up 5 bases; unmatched junction bases: 4. CDR3 length: 15 amino acids. Germline CDR1 reads SGHRS; CDR2 reads YFSETQ. TCRdb passed the RT-PCR reads through MiXCR, listing each CDR3 protein once. The table lists more than 700,000 distinct CDR3 sequences, approximately 21% of them singletons. Regarding the study as a whole: Authors suggested each seasonal flu vaccination may recruit only limited numbers of new T cells.

This clonotype has only a few counts. What it binds is not known. The clonotype comes from a man aged 45-65 years who received an inactivated influenza vaccine. The chain is built from TRBV5-1 and TRBJ2-1, with TRBD2 matching 13 bases. This specimen consisted of PBMCs from blood, obtained around 5 days after vaccination. In DNA form, the CDR3 reads TGCGCCAGCAGGACTAGCGGGAGGCCGGACAATGAGCAGTTCTTC. Protein sequence: CASRTSGRPDNEQFF. The full variable domain, rest sourced from reference TRBV5-1 and TRBJ2-1, is KAGVTQTPRYLIKTRGQQVTLSCSPISGHRSVSWYQQTPGQGLQFLFEYFSETQRNKGNFPGRFSGRQFSNSRSEMNVSTLELGDSALYLCASRTSGRPDNEQFFGPGTRLTVL.